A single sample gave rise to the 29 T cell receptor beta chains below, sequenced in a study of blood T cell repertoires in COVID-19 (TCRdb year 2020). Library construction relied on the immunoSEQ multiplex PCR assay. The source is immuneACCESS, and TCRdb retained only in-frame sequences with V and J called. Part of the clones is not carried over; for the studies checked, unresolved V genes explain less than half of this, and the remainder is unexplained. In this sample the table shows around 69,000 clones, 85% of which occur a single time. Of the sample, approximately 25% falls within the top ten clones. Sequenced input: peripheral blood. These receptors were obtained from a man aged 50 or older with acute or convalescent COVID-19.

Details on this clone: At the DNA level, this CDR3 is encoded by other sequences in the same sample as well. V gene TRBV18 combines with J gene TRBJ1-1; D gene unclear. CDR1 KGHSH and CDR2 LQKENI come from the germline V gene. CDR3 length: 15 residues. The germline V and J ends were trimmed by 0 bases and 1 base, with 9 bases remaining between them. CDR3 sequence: CASSPPSGKNTEAFF. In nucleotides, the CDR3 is TGTGCCAGCTCACCACCGAGCGGTAAGAACACTGAAGCTTTCTTT.

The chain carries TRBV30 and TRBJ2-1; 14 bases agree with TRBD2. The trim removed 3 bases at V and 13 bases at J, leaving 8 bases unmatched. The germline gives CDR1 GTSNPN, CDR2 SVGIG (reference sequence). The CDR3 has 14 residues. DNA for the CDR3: TGTGCCTGGAGCAAGGGACTAGCGGGGGAATCTCAGTTCTTC. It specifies CAWSKGLAGESQFF.

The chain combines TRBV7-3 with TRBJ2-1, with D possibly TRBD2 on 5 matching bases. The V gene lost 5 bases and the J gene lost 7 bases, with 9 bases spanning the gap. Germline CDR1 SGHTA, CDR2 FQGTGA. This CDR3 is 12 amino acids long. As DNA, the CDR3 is TGTGCCAGCAGCCAAAGGGAGAATGAGCAGTTCTTC. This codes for CASSQRENEQFF.

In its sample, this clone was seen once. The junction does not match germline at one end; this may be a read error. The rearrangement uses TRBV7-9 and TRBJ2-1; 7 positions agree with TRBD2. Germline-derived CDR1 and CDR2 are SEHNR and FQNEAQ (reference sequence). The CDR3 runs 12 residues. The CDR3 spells CASGFSGAEQFF. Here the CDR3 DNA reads TGTGCCAGCGGCTTCAGCGGGGCGGAGCAGTTCTTC.

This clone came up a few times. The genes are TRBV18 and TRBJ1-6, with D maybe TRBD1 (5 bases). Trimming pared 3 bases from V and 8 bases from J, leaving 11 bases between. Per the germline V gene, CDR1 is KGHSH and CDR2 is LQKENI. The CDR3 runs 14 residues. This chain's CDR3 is CASSPGGFDSPLHF. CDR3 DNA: TGTGCCAGCTCACCGGGGGGGTTCGATTCACCCCTCCACTTT.

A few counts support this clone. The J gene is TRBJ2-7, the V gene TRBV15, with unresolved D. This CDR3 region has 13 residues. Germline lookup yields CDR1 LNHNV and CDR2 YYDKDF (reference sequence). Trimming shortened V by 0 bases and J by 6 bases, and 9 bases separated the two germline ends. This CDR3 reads CATSRDVATEQYF. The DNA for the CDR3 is TGTGCCACCAGCAGAGATGTGGCCACCGAGCAGTACTTC.

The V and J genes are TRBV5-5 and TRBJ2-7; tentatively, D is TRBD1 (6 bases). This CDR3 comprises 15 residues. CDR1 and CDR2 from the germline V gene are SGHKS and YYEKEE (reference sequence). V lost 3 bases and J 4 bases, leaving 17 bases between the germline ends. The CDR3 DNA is TGTGCCAGCAGCTCCTCCGGGACATCCCTTTACGAGCAGTACGTC. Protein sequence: CASSSSGTSLYEQYV.

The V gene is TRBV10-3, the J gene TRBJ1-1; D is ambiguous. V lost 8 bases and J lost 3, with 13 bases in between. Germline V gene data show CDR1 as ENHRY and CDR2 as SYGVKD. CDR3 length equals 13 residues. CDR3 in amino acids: CAIRERIDTEAFF. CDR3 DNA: TGTGCCATCCGGGAAAGGATTGACACTGAAGCTTTCTTT.

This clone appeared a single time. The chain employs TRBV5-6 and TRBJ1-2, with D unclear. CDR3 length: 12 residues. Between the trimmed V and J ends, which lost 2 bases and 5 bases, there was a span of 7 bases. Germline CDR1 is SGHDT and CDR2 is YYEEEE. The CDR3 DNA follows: TGTGCCAGCAGCTTCAACGGTTATGGCTACACCTTC. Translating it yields CASSFNGYGYTF.

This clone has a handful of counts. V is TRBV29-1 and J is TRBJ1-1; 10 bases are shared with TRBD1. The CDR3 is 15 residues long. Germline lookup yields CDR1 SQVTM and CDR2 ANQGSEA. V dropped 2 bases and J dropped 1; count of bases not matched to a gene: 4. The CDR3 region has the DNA TGCAGCGTTGAATCGGACAGGGGGAAGAACACTGAAGCTTTCTTT. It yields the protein CSVESDRGKNTEAFF.

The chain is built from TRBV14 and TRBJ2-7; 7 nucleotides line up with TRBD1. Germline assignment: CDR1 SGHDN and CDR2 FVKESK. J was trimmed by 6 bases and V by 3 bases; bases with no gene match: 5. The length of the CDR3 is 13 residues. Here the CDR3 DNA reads TGTGCCAGCAGCCAGGAGACAGGGTCCGAGCAGTACTTC. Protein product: CASSQETGSEQYF. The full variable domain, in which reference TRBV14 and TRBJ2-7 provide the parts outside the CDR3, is EAGVTQFPSHSVIEKGQTVTLRCDPISGHDNLYWYRRVMGKEIKFLLHFVKESKQDESGMPNNRFLAERTGGTYSTLKVQPAELEDSGVYFCASSQETGSEQYFGPGTRLTVT.

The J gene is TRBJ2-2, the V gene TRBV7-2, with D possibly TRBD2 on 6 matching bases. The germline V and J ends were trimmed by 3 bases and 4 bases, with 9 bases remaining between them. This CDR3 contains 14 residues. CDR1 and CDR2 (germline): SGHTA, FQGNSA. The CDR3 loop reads CASSFGGRTGELFF. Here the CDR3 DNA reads TGTGCCAGCAGCTTCGGGGGTCGCACCGGGGAGCTGTTTTTT.

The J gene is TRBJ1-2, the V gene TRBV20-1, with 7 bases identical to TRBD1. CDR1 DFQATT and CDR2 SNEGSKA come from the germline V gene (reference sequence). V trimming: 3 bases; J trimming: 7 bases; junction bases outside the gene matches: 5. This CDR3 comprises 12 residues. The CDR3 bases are TGCAGTGCTAGTGAGGGGGCCGGTGGCTACACCTTC. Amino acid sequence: CSASEGAGGYTF.

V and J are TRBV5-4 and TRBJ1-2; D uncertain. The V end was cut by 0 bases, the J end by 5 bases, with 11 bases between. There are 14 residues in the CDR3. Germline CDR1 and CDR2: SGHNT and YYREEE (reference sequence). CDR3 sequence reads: CASSLAVSEYGYTF. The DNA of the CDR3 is TGTGCCAGCAGCTTGGCCGTTAGCGAGTATGGCTACACCTTC. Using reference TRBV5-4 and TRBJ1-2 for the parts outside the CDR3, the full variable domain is ETGVTQSPTHLIKTRGQQVTLRCSSQSGHNTVSWYQQALGQGPQFIFQYYREEENGRGNFPPRFSGLQFPNYSSELNVNALELDDSALYLCASSLAVSEYGYTFGSGTRLTVV.

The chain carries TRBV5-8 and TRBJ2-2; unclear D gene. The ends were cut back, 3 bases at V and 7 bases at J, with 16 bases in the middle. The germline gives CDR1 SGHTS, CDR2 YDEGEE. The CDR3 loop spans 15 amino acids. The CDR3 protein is CASSSSRRQDGELFF. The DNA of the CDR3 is TGTGCCAGCAGCTCCTCCCGAAGACAAGACGGGGAGCTGTTTTTT. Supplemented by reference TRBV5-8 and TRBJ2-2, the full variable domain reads EAGVTQSPTHLIKTRGQQATLRCSPISGHTSVYWYQQALGLGLQFLLWYDEGEERNRGNFPPRFSGRQFPNYSSELNVNALELEDSALYLCASSSSRRQDGELFFGEGSRLTVL.

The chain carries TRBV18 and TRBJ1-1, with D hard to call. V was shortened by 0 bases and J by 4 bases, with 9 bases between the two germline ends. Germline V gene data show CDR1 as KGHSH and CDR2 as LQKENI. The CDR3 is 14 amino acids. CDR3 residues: CASSPPSGSTEAFF. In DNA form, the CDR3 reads TGTGCCAGCTCACCACCGTCGGGGAGCACTGAAGCTTTCTTT.

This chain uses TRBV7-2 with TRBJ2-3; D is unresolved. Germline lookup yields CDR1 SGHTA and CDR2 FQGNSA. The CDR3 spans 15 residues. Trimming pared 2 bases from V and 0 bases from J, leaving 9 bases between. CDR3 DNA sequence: TGTGCCAGCAGCTTAAGTAGTACTAGCACAGATACGCAGTATTTT. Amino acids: CASSLSSTSTDTQYF.

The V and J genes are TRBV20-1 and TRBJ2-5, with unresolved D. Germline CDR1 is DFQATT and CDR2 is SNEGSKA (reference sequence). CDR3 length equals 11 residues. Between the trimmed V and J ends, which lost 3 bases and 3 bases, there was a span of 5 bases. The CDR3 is CSASIKETQYF. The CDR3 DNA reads TGCAGTGCTAGTATCAAAGAGACCCAGTACTTC.

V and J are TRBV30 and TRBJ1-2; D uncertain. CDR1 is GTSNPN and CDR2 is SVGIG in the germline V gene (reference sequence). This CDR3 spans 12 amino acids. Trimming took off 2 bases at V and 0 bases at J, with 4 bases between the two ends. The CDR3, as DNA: TGTGCCTGGAGTTCCACTAACTATGGCTACACCTTC. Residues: CAWSSTNYGYTF. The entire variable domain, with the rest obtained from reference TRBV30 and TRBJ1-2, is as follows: SQTIHQWPATLVQPVGSPLSLECTVEGTSNPNLYWYRQAAGRGLQLLFYSVGIGQISSEVPQNLSASRPQDRQFILSSKKLLLSDSGFYLCAWSSTNYGYTFGSGTRLTVV.

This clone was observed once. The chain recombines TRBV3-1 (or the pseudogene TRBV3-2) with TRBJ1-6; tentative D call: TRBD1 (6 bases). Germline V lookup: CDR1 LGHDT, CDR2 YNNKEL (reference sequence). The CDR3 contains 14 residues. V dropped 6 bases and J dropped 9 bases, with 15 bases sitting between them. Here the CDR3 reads CASRMAGASSPLHF. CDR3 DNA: TGTGCCAGCAGGATGGCAGGGGCCAGTTCACCCCTCCACTTT.

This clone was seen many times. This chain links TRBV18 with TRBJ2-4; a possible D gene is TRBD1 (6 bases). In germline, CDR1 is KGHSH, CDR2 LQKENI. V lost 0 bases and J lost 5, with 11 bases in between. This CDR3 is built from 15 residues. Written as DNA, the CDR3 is TGTGCCAGCTCACCACCCGACAGGTTGGAAAACATTCAGTACTTC. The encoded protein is CASSPPDRLENIQYF.

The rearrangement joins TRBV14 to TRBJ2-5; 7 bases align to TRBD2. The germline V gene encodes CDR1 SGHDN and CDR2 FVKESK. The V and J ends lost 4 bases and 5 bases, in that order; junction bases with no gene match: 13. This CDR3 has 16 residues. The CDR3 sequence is CASSPLNRGVGETQYF. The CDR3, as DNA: TGTGCCAGCAGCCCCCTAAATCGGGGGGTGGGGGAGACCCAGTACTTC.

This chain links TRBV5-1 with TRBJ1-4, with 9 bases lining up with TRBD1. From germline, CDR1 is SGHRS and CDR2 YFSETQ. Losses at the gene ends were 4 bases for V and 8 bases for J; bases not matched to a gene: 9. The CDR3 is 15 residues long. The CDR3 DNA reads TGCGCCAGCAGCCCGGAGACGGACAGGGGAGAAAAACTGTTTTTT. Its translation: CASSPETDRGEKLFF.

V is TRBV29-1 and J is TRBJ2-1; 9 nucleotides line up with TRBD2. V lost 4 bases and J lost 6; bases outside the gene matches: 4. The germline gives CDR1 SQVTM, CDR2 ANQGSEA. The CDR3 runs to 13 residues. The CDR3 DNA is TGCAGCGTTGTAGGCGGGGGGGTCAATGAGCAGTTCTTC. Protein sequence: CSVVGGGVNEQFF.

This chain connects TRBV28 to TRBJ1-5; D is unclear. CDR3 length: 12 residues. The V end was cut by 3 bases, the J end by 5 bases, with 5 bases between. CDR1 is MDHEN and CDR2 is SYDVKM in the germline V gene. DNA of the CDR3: TGTGCCAGCAGTTTCAGTGATCAGCCCCAGCATTTT. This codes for CASSFSDQPQHF.

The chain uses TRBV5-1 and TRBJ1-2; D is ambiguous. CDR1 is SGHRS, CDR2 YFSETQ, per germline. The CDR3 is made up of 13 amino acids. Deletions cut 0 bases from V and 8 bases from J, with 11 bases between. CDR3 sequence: CASSLGRLWGYTF. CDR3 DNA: TGCGCCAGCAGCTTGGGGCGGCTCTGGGGCTACACCTTC. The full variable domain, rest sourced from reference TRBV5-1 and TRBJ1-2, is KAGVTQTPRYLIKTRGQQVTLSCSPISGHRSVSWYQQTPGQGLQFLFEYFSETQRNKGNFPGRFSGRQFSNSRSEMNVSTLELGDSALYLCASSLGRLWGYTFGSGTRLTVV.

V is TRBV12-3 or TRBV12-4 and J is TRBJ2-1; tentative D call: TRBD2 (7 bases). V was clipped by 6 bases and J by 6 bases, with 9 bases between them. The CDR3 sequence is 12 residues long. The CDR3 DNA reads TGTGCCAGCAGCCGGGGGGCCAATGAGCAGTTCTTC. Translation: CASSRGANEQFF.

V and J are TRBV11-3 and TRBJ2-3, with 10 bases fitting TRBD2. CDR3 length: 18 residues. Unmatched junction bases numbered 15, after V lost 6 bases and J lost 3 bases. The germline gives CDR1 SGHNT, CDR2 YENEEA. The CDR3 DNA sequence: TGTGCCAGCAGACCTGGGGTAGCGGGGGGTAGTTTTACAGATACGCAGTATTTT. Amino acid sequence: CASRPGVAGGSFTDTQYF. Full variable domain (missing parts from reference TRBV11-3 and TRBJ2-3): EAGVVQSPRYKIIEKKQPVAFWCNPISGHNTLYWYLQNLGQGPELLIRYENEEAVDDSQLPKDRFSAERLKGVDSTLKIQPAELGDSAVYLCASRPGVAGGSFTDTQYFGPGTRLTVL.

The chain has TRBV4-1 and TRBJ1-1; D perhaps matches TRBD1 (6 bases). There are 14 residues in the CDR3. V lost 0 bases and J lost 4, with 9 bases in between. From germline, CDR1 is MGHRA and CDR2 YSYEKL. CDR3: CASSQDRGSTEAFF. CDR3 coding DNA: TGCGCCAGCAGCCAAGATAGGGGGAGCACTGAAGCTTTCTTT.